The rows below give T cell receptor beta chains drawn from one sample of a study of shared clonotypes between healthy human individuals. TCRdb's table, derived via immunoSEQ multiplex PCR, lists solely in-frame clones and lacks some. The table records about 2.4 million clones, 80% to 95% of them present only once. The sequencing sample was made of naive CD4+ T cells from PBMCs. The receptor set was obtained from a man between 18 and 35 years old in good health. Some clones in this sample may be carry-over from other donors' samples. CDR3s include the opening cysteine and the closing phenylalanine or tryptophan. Fields, in order: V gene, D gene, clone size, J gene, CDR3 DNA, CDR3 protein. D genes are given only for firm matches. Clone size, where shown, is once, few, many, or a class for clones that have expanded.

V gene: TRBV7-8; D gene: TRBD1; clone size: once; J gene: TRBJ2-7; CDR3 DNA: TGTGCCAGCAGCTTAGGTCGGTTTGGGACAGGCGACTACGAGCAGTACTTC; CDR3 protein: CASSLGRFGTGDYEQYF
V gene: TRBV6-1; D gene: TRBD1; clone size: .; J gene: TRBJ2-7; CDR3 DNA: TGTGCCAGCCAGTCCGGGACAGCGTACTCCTACGAGCAGTACTTC; CDR3 protein: CASQSGTAYSYEQYF
V gene: TRBV6-1; D gene: .; clone size: .; J gene: TRBJ2-7; CDR3 DNA: TGTGCCAGCAGTGACGAGATGGGGGCGGCCTTGGACTTC; CDR3 protein: CASSDEMGAALDF
V gene: TRBV18; D gene: TRBD1; clone size: .; J gene: TRBJ2-5; CDR3 DNA: TGTGCCAGCTCACCACCGTCGGGACAGGGGGCCCGGGGAGAGACCCAGTACTTC; CDR3 protein: CASSPPSGQGARGETQYF
V gene: TRBV2; D gene: .; clone size: .; J gene: TRBJ2-5; CDR3 DNA: TGTGCCAGCAGCGACTATTATCAGTACTTC; CDR3 protein: CASSDYYQYF
V gene: TRBV27; D gene: TRBD1; clone size: .; J gene: TRBJ2-7; CDR3 DNA: TGTGCCAGCAGCTGGAGACAGGGGCTGGCCTACGAGCAGTACTTC; CDR3 protein: CASSWRQGLAYEQYF
V gene: TRBV2; D gene: TRBD2; clone size: .; J gene: TRBJ2-3; CDR3 DNA: TGTGCCAGCAAACCTAGCGGGGCTAGCACAGATACGCAGTATTTT; CDR3 protein: CASKPSGASTDTQYF
V gene: TRBV5-1; D gene: .; clone size: .; J gene: TRBJ2-2; CDR3 DNA: TGCGCCAGCAGCCCAAAGATCCCGGGGGCCGCCACCGGGGAGCTGTTTTTT; CDR3 protein: CASSPKIPGAATGELFF
V gene: TRBV9; D gene: .; clone size: .; J gene: TRBJ2-7; CDR3 DNA: TGTGCCAGCAGCCCCTGGGGGGCGAACTCCTACGAGCAGTACTTC; CDR3 protein: CASSPWGANSYEQYF
V gene: TRBV6-6; D gene: .; clone size: .; J gene: TRBJ2-6; CDR3 DNA: TGTGCCAGCAGTCTCGACATTGGGGCCAACGTCCTGACTTTC; CDR3 protein: CASSLDIGANVLTF
V gene: TRBV10-3; D gene: .; clone size: once; J gene: TRBJ2-7; CDR3 DNA: TGTGCCATCAGTGAGTCGAATAGGGGAAAGGGCTACGAGCAGTACTTC; CDR3 protein: CAISESNRGKGYEQYF
V gene: TRBV27; D gene: .; clone size: .; J gene: TRBJ2-5; CDR3 DNA: TGTGCCAGCAGTCCCCGAGGGCCGACGGAGACCCAGTACTTC; CDR3 protein: CASSPRGPTETQYF
V gene: TRBV11-2; D gene: TRBD2; clone size: .; J gene: TRBJ2-2; CDR3 DNA: TGTGCCAGCAGCTTCGGGACTAGCGGGAGTTATACCGGGGAGCTGTTTTTT; CDR3 protein: CASSFGTSGSYTGELFF
V gene: TRBV29-1; D gene: .; clone size: .; J gene: TRBJ2-7; CDR3 DNA: TGCAGCGTTGAATTCCAGGGTGAAGAGCAGTACTTC; CDR3 protein: CSVEFQGEEQYF
V gene: TRBV18; D gene: TRBD2; clone size: .; J gene: TRBJ2-3; CDR3 DNA: TGTGCCAGCTCACCACTGGGACTAGCGGGAGAGGGTACGCAGTATTTT; CDR3 protein: CASSPLGLAGEGTQYF
V gene: TRBV5-1; D gene: .; clone size: .; J gene: TRBJ2-1; CDR3 DNA: TGCGCCAGCAGCTTGGGGGCTCATGAGCAGTTCTTC; CDR3 protein: CASSLGAHEQFF
V gene: TRBV5-1; D gene: .; clone size: .; J gene: TRBJ2-7; CDR3 DNA: TGCGCCAGCAGCCTCGGAGGGGGGAGCTACGAGCAGTACTTC; CDR3 protein: CASSLGGGSYEQYF
V gene: TRBV12-5; D gene: TRBD1; clone size: .; J gene: TRBJ2-5; CDR3 DNA: TGTGCTAGTGGTTTAGGGGACAGGGGCCGGCAAGAGACCCAGTACTTC; CDR3 protein: CASGLGDRGRQETQYF
V gene: TRBV18; D gene: TRBD2; clone size: .; J gene: TRBJ2-3; CDR3 DNA: TGTGCCAGCTCACCTCGGCGGGAGAGGTTTATCTCAGATACGCAGTATTTT; CDR3 protein: CASSPRRERFISDTQYF
V gene: TRBV6-4; D gene: TRBD2; clone size: .; J gene: TRBJ2-1; CDR3 DNA: TGTGCCAGCAGTGCCATAGCGGGATATTCTTCTGATGAGCAGTTCTTC; CDR3 protein: CASSAIAGYSSDEQFF
V gene: TRBV7-8; D gene: .; clone size: .; J gene: TRBJ1-5; CDR3 DNA: TGTGCCAGCAGCTACCCAGAGGGCCGCTGGAATCAGCCCCAGCATTTT; CDR3 protein: CASSYPEGRWNQPQHF
V gene: TRBV11-2; D gene: .; clone size: .; J gene: TRBJ2-5; CDR3 DNA: TGTGCCAGCAGCTTAGATCCGCGGGGATGGGGAGAGACCCAGTACTTC; CDR3 protein: CASSLDPRGWGETQYF
V gene: TRBV28; D gene: TRBD2; clone size: .; J gene: TRBJ2-7; CDR3 DNA: TGTGCCAGCAGTTTAAGTACTAGCGGAGACTCCTACGAGCAGTACTTC; CDR3 protein: CASSLSTSGDSYEQYF
V gene: TRBV18; D gene: .; clone size: once; J gene: TRBJ2-7; CDR3 DNA: TGTGCCAGCTCACCATTGCTCGGGTCCGACGAGCAGTACTTC; CDR3 protein: CASSPLLGSDEQYF
V gene: TRBV6-5; D gene: .; clone size: .; J gene: TRBJ1-4; CDR3 DNA: TGTGCCAGCAGCCCCAGGGGAAATAACGAAAAACTGTTTTTT; CDR3 protein: CASSPRGNNEKLFF
V gene: TRBV20-1; D gene: .; clone size: .; J gene: TRBJ2-5; CDR3 DNA: TGCAGTGCTAGGAGGGAGACCCAGTACTTC; CDR3 protein: CSARRETQYF
V gene: TRBV27; D gene: TRBD1; clone size: .; J gene: TRBJ1-2; CDR3 DNA: TGTGCCAGCAGACACACAGGGGGAAGTTATGGCTACACCTTC; CDR3 protein: CASRHTGGSYGYTF
V gene: TRBV5-5; D gene: .; clone size: .; J gene: TRBJ1-4; CDR3 DNA: TGTGCCAGCAGCTTGGGCCGGTCAGTGGTAATAAATGAAAAACTGTTTTTT; CDR3 protein: CASSLGRSVVINEKLFF
V gene: TRBV30; D gene: .; clone size: .; J gene: TRBJ1-2; CDR3 DNA: TGTGCCCAGTGGAAGGGCTATGGCTACACCTTC; CDR3 protein: CAQWKGYGYTF
V gene: TRBV11-2; D gene: .; clone size: .; J gene: TRBJ2-7; CDR3 DNA: TGTGCCAGCAGCTTAAGGGTGGGAGGAACCTACGAGCAGTACTTC; CDR3 protein: CASSLRVGGTYEQYF
V gene: TRBV28; D gene: .; clone size: once; J gene: TRBJ1-2; CDR3 DNA: TGTGCCAGCAGGGAACAGGGTGACTATGGCTACACCTTC; CDR3 protein: CASREQGDYGYTF
V gene: TRBV2; D gene: .; clone size: .; J gene: TRBJ1-6; CDR3 DNA: TGTGCCAGCAGTGTAGGCCCACCCCTCCACTTT; CDR3 protein: CASSVGPPLHF
V gene: TRBV6-5; D gene: .; clone size: .; J gene: TRBJ1-2; CDR3 DNA: TGTGCCAGCAGCCGACAGGAGAACTATGGCTACACCTTC; CDR3 protein: CASSRQENYGYTF
V gene: TRBV6-8; D gene: .; clone size: .; J gene: TRBJ2-7; CDR3 DNA: TGTGCCAGCAGCATCCGAAAGGGCGGTATGAGCTCCTACGAGCAGTACTTC; CDR3 protein: CASSIRKGGMSSYEQYF
V gene: TRBV2; D gene: TRBD1; clone size: .; J gene: TRBJ1-1; CDR3 DNA: TGTGCCAGCAGTGAAGCGCGTGGGACAGGGAACACTGAAGCTTTCTTT; CDR3 protein: CASSEARGTGNTEAFF
V gene: TRBV7-2; D gene: .; clone size: .; J gene: TRBJ2-1; CDR3 DNA: TGTGCCAGCAGTCTAGGGGGGGAGGCCACACGTGAGCAGTTCTTC; CDR3 protein: CASSLGGEATREQFF
V gene: TRBV11-1; D gene: .; clone size: .; J gene: TRBJ2-2; CDR3 DNA: TGTGCCAGCAGCTTACAGGGGTCTACCGGGGAGCTGTTTTTT; CDR3 protein: CASSLQGSTGELFF
V gene: TRBV30; D gene: .; clone size: few; J gene: TRBJ1-5; CDR3 DNA: TGTGCCTGGGCAAACAGGGGCAATCAGCCCCAGCATTTT; CDR3 protein: CAWANRGNQPQHF
V gene: TRBV30; D gene: .; clone size: .; J gene: TRBJ2-7; CDR3 DNA: TGTGCCTGGAGTGTCGGCGGGGACTACGAGCAGTACTTC; CDR3 protein: CAWSVGGDYEQYF
V gene: TRBV9; D gene: .; clone size: .; J gene: TRBJ2-7; CDR3 DNA: TGTGCCAGCAGCGTAGCTGGATCGGGCTACGAGCAGTACTTC; CDR3 protein: CASSVAGSGYEQYF
V gene: TRBV2; D gene: TRBD1; clone size: .; J gene: TRBJ2-5; CDR3 DNA: TGTGCCAGCAGTGCTGGGACAGGGGAAGAGACCCAGTACTTC; CDR3 protein: CASSAGTGEETQYF
V gene: TRBV2; D gene: TRBD1; clone size: .; J gene: TRBJ1-3; CDR3 DNA: TGTGCCAGCAGTCGGGATACAGGGGATTCTGGAAACACCATATATTTT; CDR3 protein: CASSRDTGDSGNTIYF